Listed below are T cell receptor beta chains from one sample, sequenced in a study of shared clonotypes between healthy human individuals. Libraries were prepared by immunoSEQ multiplex PCR; TCRdb keeps only in-frame clonotypes and omits some of them. The sample lists 1.5 million to 1.9 million clones, approximately 98% seen once, with around 0.45% in the top ten. The sequencing sample was made of naive CD4+ T cells sorted from blood. These receptors were obtained from a man aged 25-40 years in good health. Both conserved end residues are part of each CDR3. A D gene is named only where the DNA matches it firmly. Clone size appears in some rows only: once, few, many, or a class for an expanded clone.

j_gene	v_gene	len	abundance	d_gene	CDR3nt	CDR3aa
TRBJ1-5	TRBV19	14	-	-	TGTGCCAGTAAGGGCGGGGGTCGTGTTCAGCCCCAGCATTTT	CASKGGGRVQPQHF
TRBJ1-1	TRBV9	14	-	-	TGTGCCAGCAGCGTGGTGCTGGGCGGGGGTGAAGCTTTCTTT	CASSVVLGGGEAFF
TRBJ2-3	TRBV6-5	12	-	-	TGTGCCAGCAGTTTGAGAGGAGATACGCAGTATTTT	CASSLRGDTQYF
TRBJ1-2	TRBV6-1	21	-	TRBD1	TGTGCCAGCAGTGAAGAGGTTCTAACTATTTTCCGGACAGGGGGCGATCAGGGCTACACCTTC	CASSEEVLTIFRTGGDQGYTF
TRBJ2-5	TRBV30	17	-	TRBD2	TGTGCCTGGAGTATTCACCCGGCTAGCGGGAGGTGGGAGACCCAGTACTTC	CAWSIHPASGRWETQYF
TRBJ1-5	TRBV30	13	-	-	TGTGCCTGGAGTCCGGCGCCTAGGTTGCCCCAGCATTTT	CAWSPAPRLPQHF
TRBJ2-1	TRBV7-6	16	-	TRBD2	TGTGCCAGCAGGGTTGACTGGCGGGAGTCAAACAATGAGCAGTTCTTC	CASRVDWRESNNEQFF
TRBJ2-1	TRBV27	17	-	TRBD2	TGTGCCAGCAGTTTAAGGGCACTAGCGTTTTCCTACAATGAGCAGTTCTTC	CASSLRALAFSYNEQFF
TRBJ2-5	TRBV5-1	19	once	-	TGCGCCAGCAGCTTGCGCGGGCAGGGTGGTTGGGTTGCTCAAGAGACCCAGTACTTC	CASSLRGQGGWVAQETQYF
TRBJ2-1	TRBV28	12	-	-	TGTGCCAGTTGTCGGGGGTTGCATGAGCAGTTCTTC	CASCRGLHEQFF
TRBJ2-2	TRBV18	17	once	-	TGTGCCAGCTCACCATTTCGACGGGGGATGAACACCGGGGAGCTGTTTTTT	CASSPFRRGMNTGELFF
TRBJ2-7	TRBV10-3	15	-	-	TGTGCCATCAGTGAGTCAAGCGGAAGCTCCTACGAGCAGTACTTC	CAISESSGSSYEQYF
TRBJ2-7	TRBV28	13	-	-	TGTGCCAGCAGTATAGCAGGTCTGTTCGGGCAGTACTTC	CASSIAGLFGQYF
TRBJ1-1	TRBV6-1	14	few	-	TGTGCCAGCAGCCTTCTAGGGATGAACACTGAAGCTTTCTTT	CASSLLGMNTEAFF
TRBJ1-2	TRBV5-4	14	-	-	TGTGCCAGCAGCCAGGACAGCCCTAACTATGGCTACACCTTC	CASSQDSPNYGYTF
TRBJ1-4	TRBV5-1	15	-	TRBD1	TGCGCCAGCAGCTTGGTGGCAGGGGGTCAGGAAAAACTGTTTTTT	CASSLVAGGQEKLFF
TRBJ1-2	TRBV28	12	-	-	TGTGCCAGCAGTCCGCCCTCGGACCGCTACACCTTC	CASSPPSDRYTF
TRBJ2-5	TRBV29-1	13	-	-	TGCAGCGTTGCCCGGACGGCTCAAGAGACCCAGTACTTC	CSVARTAQETQYF
TRBJ2-2	TRBV7-9	15	-	-	TGTGCCAGCAGCCTAGGGACTGTCGACACCGGGGAGCTGTTTTTT	CASSLGTVDTGELFF
TRBJ1-5	TRBV28	14	once	-	TGTGCCAGCACTCCGGGACAAGGATATCAGCCCCAGCATTTT	CASTPGQGYQPQHF
TRBJ2-5	TRBV5-4	14	-	-	TGTGCCAGCAGCTTGGGGGCGGTTCAAGAGACCCAGTACTTC	CASSLGAVQETQYF
TRBJ2-2	TRBV30	17	-	-	TGTGCCTGGAGTCCCTCCAGGGTGCGTTCCGGCACCGGGGAGCTGTTTTTT	CAWSPSRVRSGTGELFF
TRBJ2-3	TRBV5-5	15	-	-	TGTGCCACCGCGAAGGAAGGGAGGCTGTCAGATACGCAGTATTTT	CATAKEGRLSDTQYF
TRBJ2-1	TRBV28	12	once	-	TGTGCCAGCAGTTTAAGGCTAGCAGAGCAGTTCTTC	CASSLRLAEQFF
TRBJ1-1	TRBV6-5	16	-	-	TGTGCCAGCAGTTACCGACCCCGAGGGTTGAACACTGAAGCTTTCTTT	CASSYRPRGLNTEAFF
TRBJ2-3	TRBV2	15	-	-	TGTGCCAGCAGTGAACGGTTCGGGAGCACAGATACGCAGTATTTT	CASSERFGSTDTQYF
TRBJ2-5	TRBV5-1	16	-	-	TGCGCCAGCAGCTTGATGCCGGATTCGAGCCAAGAGACCCAGTACTTC	CASSLMPDSSQETQYF
TRBJ1-1	TRBV18	13	-	-	TGTGCCAGCTCACTCGACACGAACACTGAAGCTTTCTTT	CASSLDTNTEAFF
TRBJ2-2	TRBV2	16	-	TRBD2	TGTGCCAGCAGGCCCCTAGCGGGAGGGTACACCGGGGAGCTGTTTTTT	CASRPLAGGYTGELFF
TRBJ2-3	TRBV4-2	14	-	-	TGTGCCAGCAGCCAAGAGTTCTACACAGATACGCAGTATTTT	CASSQEFYTDTQYF
TRBJ2-7	TRBV5-8	16	-	TRBD1	TGTGCCAGCAGCCATGCACGGGACAGGTACTCCTACGAGCAGTACTTC	CASSHARDRYSYEQYF
TRBJ1-5	TRBV6-1	15	-	-	TGTGCCAGCAGTGGAGCAGGGGTAGGGAATCAGCCCCAGCATTTT	CASSGAGVGNQPQHF
TRBJ2-6	TRBV5-4	19	-	TRBD2	TGTGCCAGCAGCTTGGTTGGATTTGGGGGGGGCTCTGGGGCCAACGTCCTGACTTTC	CASSLVGFGGGSGANVLTF
TRBJ2-1	TRBV5-1	17	-	TRBD2	TGCGCCAGCAGCTCCCCAGGACTAGCGGGAGGGGTGAATGAGCAGTTCTTC	CASSSPGLAGGVNEQFF
TRBJ2-5	TRBV7-2	14	-	-	TGTGCCAGCAGCTTGTCAGCGGCCCAAGAGACCCAGTACTTC	CASSLSAAQETQYF
TRBJ2-2	TRBV7-6	16	once	TRBD1	TGTGCCAGCAGCTTAGGGACAGGGGGCAGGACCGGGGAGCTGTTTTTT	CASSLGTGGRTGELFF
TRBJ1-2	TRBV27	17	-	TRBD1	TGTGCCAGCAGTTTATTGGACAGGGAAGGGACTAACTATGGCTACACCTTC	CASSLLDREGTNYGYTF
TRBJ1-1	TRBV7-9	11	-	-	TGTGCCAGCTTCCAGGTAACTGAAGCTTTCTTT	CASFQVTEAFF
TRBJ2-1	TRBV18	19	-	TRBD2	TGTGCCAGCTCACCACCGAGGACTAGCGACATCAGGGCGAAAAATGAGCAGTTCTTC	CASSPPRTSDIRAKNEQFF
TRBJ1-1	TRBV7-8	16	-	-	TGTGCCAGCAGTTTACTCTCCGGGACACGGAACACTGAAGCTTTCTTT	CASSLLSGTRNTEAFF
TRBJ2-1	TRBV29-1	14	-	TRBD2	TGCAGCGCCTTACTAGCGGGACCCTACAATGAGCAGTTCTTC	CSALLAGPYNEQFF
TRBJ1-4	TRBV7-9	16	-	TRBD1	TGTGCCAGCAGCTTTCAGGGGGCTATGGCTAATGAAAAACTGTTTTTT	CASSFQGAMANEKLFF
TRBJ2-4	TRBV28	15	-	-	TGTGCCAGCATCCCGGCCCTCGGACCCAAAAACATTCAGTACTTC	CASIPALGPKNIQYF
TRBJ1-4	TRBV6-5	14	-	-	TGTGCCAGCAGTTACTCCCAGGGTGGGGAAAAACTGTTTTTT	CASSYSQGGEKLFF
TRBJ1-1	TRBV18	17	-	-	TGTGCCAGCTCACCCCTCCCTCTTGGGGCGCAGGACACTGAAGCTTTCTTT	CASSPLPLGAQDTEAFF
TRBJ2-7	TRBV29-1	11	-	-	TGCAGCGTTGAAGGCAGCTACGAGCAGTACTTC	CSVEGSYEQYF
TRBJ2-3	TRBV18	14	-	-	TGTGCCAGCTCACCATTCAGGGGCACAGATACGCAGTATTTT	CASSPFRGTDTQYF
TRBJ2-7	TRBV9	15	-	-	TGTGCCAGCAGCGTAGGATCAGCGGCCTCCTACGAGCAGTACTTC	CASSVGSAASYEQYF
TRBJ2-7	TRBV28	17	-	-	TGTGCCAGCCTCGCAGGCACGGGGCAGAGTCCTTCCTACGAGCAGTACTTC	CASLAGTGQSPSYEQYF
TRBJ1-2	TRBV14	15	-	-	TGTGCCAGCAGCCCTATACAGGGTTTTGGCTATGGCTACACCTTC	CASSPIQGFGYGYTF
TRBJ2-7	TRBV7-6	14	once	TRBD2	TGTGCCAGCAGCCCGACTAGCCTCAACTACGAGCAGTACTTC	CASSPTSLNYEQYF
TRBJ1-5	TRBV6-5	13	-	TRBD1	TGTGCCAGCAGCCGGACAGGGTATCAGCCCCAGCATTTT	CASSRTGYQPQHF